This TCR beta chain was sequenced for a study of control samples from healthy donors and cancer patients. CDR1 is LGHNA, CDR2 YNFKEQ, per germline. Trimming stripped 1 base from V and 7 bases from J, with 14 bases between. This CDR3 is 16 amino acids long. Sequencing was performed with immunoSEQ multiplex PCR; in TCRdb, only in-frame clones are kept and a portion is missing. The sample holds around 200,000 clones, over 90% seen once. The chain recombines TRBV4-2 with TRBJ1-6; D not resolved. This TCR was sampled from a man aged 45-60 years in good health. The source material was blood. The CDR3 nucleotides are TGTGCCAGCAGCCAAGGCCGTCAGATTAACAATTCACCCCTCCACTTT. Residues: CASSQGRQINNSPLHF.